What follows describes a single T cell receptor beta chain. V was cut by 0 bases and J by 2 bases, with 20 bases left in between. This CDR3 region has 18 residues. Germline CDR1 is MNHEY and CDR2 is SMNVEV (reference sequence). Unique molecular identifiers featured in how the TCRbeta library was prepared. Each CDR3 protein is one row after TCRdb ran MiXCR on the PCR reads. The top ten hold 2.4% of the sample, which has some 500,000 distinct CDR3 sequences, around a third seen once. The record originates from a study of T-cell reconstitution after alpha-beta-depleted transplantation in children. This TCR came from a human donor who donated a stem cell graft to a child with aplastic anemia. The chain employs TRBV27 and TRBJ2-7, with a weak D call TRBD2 (5 bases). Material: PBMCs from the stem cell graft donor, obtained from the stem cell graft. The CDR3 protein is CASSLSLGRTPLTYEQYF. CDR3 DNA sequence: TGTGCCAGCAGTTTATCGCTAGGGCGGACTCCCTTAACCTACGAGCAGTACTTC.